Below, 4 T cell receptor beta chains from the same sample are listed, as sequenced in a study of spatial heterogeneity in lung cancer. The time point denotes: sample taken at primary tumor resection. The authors sequenced whole RNA from tumor, nontumor lung or frozen PBMC without sorting. TCRdb re-called the 5' RACE reads with MiXCR, one entry per CDR3 protein. Among under 1,000 distinct CDR3 sequences listed, roughly 20% were seen once. The specimen comprised PBMCs, sampled at surgery. The receptor source for this set is a female donor with early-stage non-small cell lung cancer.

By sample share, this clonotype is large (0.1 to 1%). Being off target in a library aimed at alpha chains, this beta chain has a size of little meaning. J is TRBJ2-5 and V is TRBV27; D is perhaps TRBD1 or TRBD2 (5 bases each). V lost 3 bases and J lost 9, with 14 bases in between. Per germline, CDR1 MNHEY and CDR2 SMNVEV (reference sequence). The length of the CDR3 is 13 residues. The CDR3: CASSFGLGTAQYF. Here the CDR3 DNA reads TGTGCCAGCAGTTTCGGTTTGGGGACCGCCCAGTACTTC.

Of note for this clonotype: The library was designed around alpha chains, so this beta chain is a stray read whose abundance carries little weight. The rearrangement links TRBV24-1 to TRBJ1-1; the D is unclear. Germline values: CDR1 KGHDR, CDR2 SFDVKD. Trimming left V 3 bases short and J 1 base short, with 8 bases between. The CDR3 extends over 14 amino acids. This chain's CDR3 is CATSDAGSNTEAFF. The DNA of the CDR3 is TGTGCCACCAGTGATGCGGGATCGAACACTGAAGCTTTCTTT.

This clonotype was detected a few times. Because this beta chain is a stray read in a library intended to capture alpha chains, its abundance should not be given much weight. The chain carries TRBV7-2 and TRBJ2-3; D is unresolved. The CDR3 extends over 14 amino acids. V was clipped by 1 base and J by 6 bases, with 11 bases between them. The germline V gene has CDR1 SGHTA and CDR2 FQGNSA. The CDR3 nucleotides read TGTGCCAGCAGCTTAGTAGCCGGTAGCGATACGCAGTATTTT. Amino acids: CASSLVAGSDTQYF.

A word on this clonotype: A library made for alpha chains picked up this beta chain off target, so its size means little. The chain employs TRBV7-3 and TRBJ2-1, with D tentatively TRBD2 (6 bases). The CDR3 extends over 14 amino acids. V shed 1 base and J shed 9 bases, with 13 bases lying between them. CDR1 and CDR2 (germline): SGHTA, FQGTGA. DNA for the CDR3: TGTGCCAGCAGCTTAATGTCACTCGGGGGTGAGCAGTTCTTC. Protein sequence: CASSLMSLGGEQFF.